This TCR beta chain was documented in a study of blood T cell repertoires in COVID-19. Study-level background: COVID-19 samples collected from the United States, Italy and Spain covered acute and convalescent phases.

This clone was seen more than once but under ten times. TCRdb keeps only in-frame clones here, not all; method: immunoSEQ multiplex PCR. Here the sample spans 150,000 to 200,000 clones, 82% being singletons. The CDR3 consists of 16 residues. The V gene lost 4 bases and the J gene lost 0 bases, with 17 bases spanning the gap. Germline CDR1 SGHKS, CDR2 YYEKEE (reference sequence). Sequenced: peripheral blood. This sequence originates from a woman aged 70-85 years with acute or convalescent COVID-19. The chain carries TRBV5-5 and TRBJ2-7, with D possibly being TRBD2 (6 bases). The CDR3 DNA reads as TGTGCCAGCAGCCCGATGGGAGGATTCGGCTCCTACGAGCAGTACTTC. As protein: CASSPMGGFGSYEQYF.